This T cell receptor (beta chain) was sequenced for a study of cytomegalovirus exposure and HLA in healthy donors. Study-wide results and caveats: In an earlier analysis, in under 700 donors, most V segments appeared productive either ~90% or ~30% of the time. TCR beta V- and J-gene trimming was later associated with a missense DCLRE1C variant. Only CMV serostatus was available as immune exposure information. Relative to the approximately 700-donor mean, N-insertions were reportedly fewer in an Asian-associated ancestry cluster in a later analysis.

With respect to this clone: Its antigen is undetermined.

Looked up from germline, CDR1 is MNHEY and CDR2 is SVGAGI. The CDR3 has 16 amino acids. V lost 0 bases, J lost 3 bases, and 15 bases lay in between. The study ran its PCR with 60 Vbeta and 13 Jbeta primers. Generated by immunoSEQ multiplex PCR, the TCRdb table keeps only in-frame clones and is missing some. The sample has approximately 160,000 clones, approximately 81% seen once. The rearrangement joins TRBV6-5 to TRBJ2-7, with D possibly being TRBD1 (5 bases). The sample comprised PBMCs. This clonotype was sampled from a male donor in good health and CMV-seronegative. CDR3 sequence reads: CASSYSKSGPYYEQYF. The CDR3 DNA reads TGTGCCAGCAGTTACTCGAAGTCAGGGCCTTACTACGAGCAGTACTTC.